One T cell receptor beta chain is described in this entry. Its specificity is not known. Each CDR3 protein is one row after TCRdb ran MiXCR on the reads. The sample consists of around 300,000 distinct CDR3 sequences, approximately 25% of them appearing once. This specimen belongs to a study of T cell repertoires in cytomegalovirus infection. Whole-study context: Through public TCR beta signatures, both CMV infection and matching HLA type were indicated.

This CDR3 comprises 13 residues. Germline CDR1 SEHNR, CDR2 FQNEAQ (reference sequence). The trim removed 7 bases at V and 8 bases at J, leaving 9 bases unmatched. This TCR was sampled from a human donor in good health (CMV status not recorded). Some clones in this sample may be carry-over from other donors' samples. The V call is TRBV7-9, the J call TRBJ1-2, with TRBD1 matching over 8 bases. The source material was cultured PBMCs, sampled from culture after CMV antigen stimulation. CDR3 bases: TGTGCCAGCAAACAGGGGGGGGGAAGCGGCTACACCTTC. Translating it yields CASKQGGGSGYTF. Supplemented by reference TRBV7-9 and TRBJ1-2, the full variable domain reads DTGVSQNPRHKITKRGQNVTFRCDPISEHNRLYWYRQTLGQGPEFLTYFQNEAQLEKSRLLSDRFSAERPKGSFSTLEIQRTEQGDSAMYLCASKQGGGSGYTFGSGTRLTVV.